A single sample gave rise to the 27 T cell receptor beta chains below, sequenced in a study of CD8 T cells in ankylosing spondylitis. Whole-study findings and limits: A TCR beta motif made of 7 to 9 highly homologous variants seemed typical of ankylosing spondylitis blood.

One entry per CDR3 protein results from TCRdb running MiXCR on the 5' RACE reads. The sample yields about 800,000 distinct CDR3 sequences, 12% seen once. These TCRs' antigens remain unknown. The sequenced material came from blood, either unsorted or a sorted T cell fraction (not recorded which). These receptors came from a male donor with ankylosing spondylitis.

This clonotype was observed at least ten times. This chain links TRBV12-3 or TRBV12-4 with TRBJ2-7; 8 nucleotides line up with TRBD2. The length of the CDR3 is 14 residues. Losses at the gene ends were 3 bases for V and 2 bases for J; bases not matched to a gene: 3. The CDR3 region is CASSFSGRAYEQYF. DNA of the CDR3: TGTGCCAGCAGTTTCTCCGGGAGGGCCTACGAGCAGTACTTC.

In its sample, this clonotype was seen a few times. V gene TRBV5-1 combines with J gene TRBJ2-3, with D tentatively TRBD1 (6 bases). Looked up from germline, CDR1 is SGHRS and CDR2 is YFSETQ. The CDR3 loop spans 16 amino acids. The V and J ends lost 4 bases and 1 base respectively, with 16 bases between them. CDR3 nucleotide sequence: TGCGCCAGCAGCCAGGAACGAGGGGGAGGCACAGATACGCAGTATTTT. Residues: CASSQERGGGTDTQYF.

This clonotype was recorded a few times. V usage is TRBV5-1 and J usage is TRBJ2-2; perhaps TRBD2 as D (6 bases). In germline, CDR1 is SGHRS, CDR2 YFSETQ. The V and J ends lost 7 bases and 1 base respectively, with 11 bases between them. The CDR3 totals 14 residues. The CDR3 DNA reads as TGCGCCAGCGGCGGGACGGTGAACACCGGGGAGCTGTTTTTT. It specifies CASGGTVNTGELFF.

This chain joins TRBV12-3 or TRBV12-4 and TRBJ1-2; D is perhaps TRBD1 (5 bases). CDR3 length: 14 amino acids. Trimming took 5 bases from V and 1 from J, leaving 11 bases between them. The CDR3, as DNA: TGTGCCAGCAGTCCATCAGGGATTAACTATGGCTACACCTTC. It is translated as CASSPSGINYGYTF.

This clonotype was counted only a few times. The J gene is TRBJ1-2, the V gene TRBV5-1, with D hard to call. From germline, CDR1 is SGHRS and CDR2 YFSETQ. V lost 0 bases to trimming and J lost 1 base, with 10 bases between them. The CDR3 extends over 15 amino acids. The CDR3 region is CASSLAGSINYGYTF. Written as DNA, the CDR3 is TGCGCCAGCAGCTTGGCCGGTTCGATTAACTATGGCTACACCTTC.

This clonotype was counted a few times. The rearrangement links TRBV7-2 to TRBJ1-1, with D uncertain. The ends were cut back, 2 bases at V and 3 bases at J, with 7 bases in the middle. Germline-derived CDR1 and CDR2 are SGHTA and FQGNSA. The CDR3 is 13 residues long. CDR3 sequence (DNA): TGTGCCAGCAGCTTATTAAAGGACACTGAAGCTTTCTTT. Translated: CASSLLKDTEAFF.

Many counts were recorded for this clonotype. The rearrangement links TRBV3-1 to TRBJ2-5, with 7 bases aligning to TRBD2. The CDR3 consists of 15 residues. The ends lost 2 bases at V and 4 bases at J; junction bases unmatched: 7. From germline, CDR1 is LGHDT and CDR2 YNNKEL (reference sequence). In DNA form, the CDR3 reads TGTGCCAGCAGCCAATTGACTAGCTGGGGAGAGACCCAGTACTTC. This translates into CASSQLTSWGETQYF.

This clonotype was detected many times. The CDR3 reads CASSPPARGNGYTF. The CDR3 DNA sequence: TGTGCCAGCAGTCCCCCCGCCAGGGGCAATGGCTACACCTTC. The rearrangement uses TRBV12-3 or TRBV12-4 and TRBJ1-2; the D gene is possibly TRBD1 (6 bases). This CDR3 comprises 14 residues. The germline V and J ends were trimmed by 5 bases and 6 bases, with 16 bases remaining between them.

V and J are TRBV5-5 and TRBJ2-3; D is perhaps TRBD1 (5 bases). The V gene lost 4 bases and the J gene lost 0 bases, with 21 bases spanning the gap. CDR3 length: 18 amino acids. Per the germline V gene, CDR1 is SGHKS and CDR2 is YYEKEE (reference sequence). CDR3 loop: CASSVKGQGQSSTDTQYF. The DNA for the CDR3 is TGTGCCAGCAGCGTCAAAGGGCAGGGTCAGTCTAGCACAGATACGCAGTATTTT. Looking up the rest from reference TRBV5-5 and TRBJ2-3 gives the full variable domain: DAGVTQSPTHLIKTRGQQVTLRCSPISGHKSVSWYQQVLGQGPQFIFQYYEKEERGRGNFPDRFSARQFPNYSSELNVNALLLGDSALYLCASSVKGQGQSSTDTQYFGPGTRLTVL.

The genes are TRBV9 and TRBJ1-2; D is undetermined. The CDR3 contains 15 residues. Germline loops: CDR1 SGDLS, CDR2 YYNGEE. Trimming pared 1 base from V and 0 bases from J, leaving 10 bases between. The CDR3 DNA is TGTGCCAGCAGCGTAAGGGCGAGGCCTAACTATGGCTACACCTTC. It translates to CASSVRARPNYGYTF.

V and J are TRBV20-1 and TRBJ2-1; D tentatively reads TRBD1 or TRBD2 (5 bases each). The CDR3 spans 11 residues. Deletions cut 6 bases from V and 16 bases from J, with 19 bases between. Germline V gives CDR1 DFQATT, CDR2 SNEGSKA (reference sequence). This CDR3 reads CSAERGTTNFF. In nucleotides, the CDR3 is TGCAGTGCGGAGAGAGGGACGACCAATTTCTTC.

The chain links TRBV5-6 to TRBJ2-6; no clear D gene. The CDR3 runs to 17 residues. Germline CDR1 is SGHDT and CDR2 is YYEEEE. Trimming left V 0 bases short and J 0 bases short, with 10 bases between. CDR3: CASSLARRTSGANVLTF. CDR3 DNA: TGTGCCAGCAGCTTGGCCAGAAGGACCTCTGGGGCCAACGTCCTGACTTTC.

The rearrangement uses TRBV28 and TRBJ2-7; D unclear. There are 11 residues in the CDR3. The V end lost 4 bases, the J end lost 5 bases, and 6 bases lay between the germline ends. Germline V CDR1 and CDR2: MDHEN, SYDVKM. CDR3 bases: TGTGCCAGCAGTTCGGTCAACGAGCAGTACTTC. Protein: CASSSVNEQYF.

Comments on this clonotype: A junction end diverges from the germline sequence, so it may reflect a read error. V usage is TRBV7-2 and J usage is TRBJ2-3, with 13 bases that match TRBD2. This CDR3 has 16 residues. CDR1 and CDR2 (germline): SGHTA, FQGNSA. The CDR3 is CASTGTSGIYTDSQYF. CDR3 bases: TGTGCCAGCACCGGGACTAGCGGGATATACACAGATTCGCAGTATTTT.

The chain joins TRBV5-1 to TRBJ2-7; a possible D gene is TRBD1 (6 bases). Germline-derived CDR1 and CDR2 are SGHRS and YFSETQ. CDR3 size: 14 residues. V was clipped by 4 bases and J by 5 bases, with 16 bases between them. The CDR3 DNA reads as TGCGCCAGCAGCCGGAAGGGGGAATGGGACGAGCAGTACTTC. Translating gives CASSRKGEWDEQYF.

This sequence joins TRBV10-3 and TRBJ2-7; D is possibly TRBD1 or TRBD2 (5 bases each). This CDR3 spans 13 amino acids. Germline lookup yields CDR1 ENHRY and CDR2 SYGVKD. With 7 bases removed from V and 2 bases from J, the gap between germline ends came to 12 bases. This CDR3 reads CAIKRAGTYEQYF. The CDR3 DNA follows: TGTGCCATCAAGAGGGCAGGGACCTACGAGCAGTACTTC.

There are a few counts of this clonotype. The rearrangement links TRBV4-3 to TRBJ2-1, with a tentative D call TRBD2 (5 bases). Trimming stripped 4 bases from V and 8 bases from J, with 18 bases between. CDR1 is LGHNA and CDR2 is YSLEER in the germline V gene. CDR3 length: 15 amino acids. The CDR3 is CASSLVTGSVDEQFF. CDR3 nucleotides: TGCGCCAGCAGCCTGGTGACGGGGTCGGTCGATGAGCAGTTCTTC.

In this sample, this clonotype turned up a few times. The chain carries TRBV25-1 and TRBJ2-6; D call uncertain. The V gene lost 10 bases and the J gene lost 0 bases, with 16 bases spanning the gap. This CDR3 spans 16 amino acids. Germline assignment: CDR1 MGHDK and CDR2 SYGVNS. The CDR3 loop is CATLSAVPSGANVLTF. The CDR3 nucleotides read TGTGCCACTCTCAGCGCTGTCCCCTCTGGGGCCAACGTCCTGACTTTC.

This clonotype was counted only a few times. The chain links TRBV20-1 to TRBJ2-4; D gene ambiguous. Germline assignment: CDR1 DFQATT and CDR2 SNEGSKA (reference sequence). V was clipped by 0 bases and J by 4 bases, with 7 bases between them. This CDR3 is built from 13 residues. CDR3 in DNA: TGCAGTGCTAGAGATGGATATAAAAACATTCAGTACTTC. The encoded protein is CSARDGYKNIQYF.

This clonotype was seen a few times. The chain joins TRBV12-3 or TRBV12-4 to TRBJ2-7; D unclear. Trimming took off 4 bases at V and 7 bases at J, with 14 bases between the two ends. CDR3 length equals 13 residues. The CDR3 here is CASSSGPAWEQYF. CDR3 nucleotides: TGTGCCAGCAGTTCCGGGCCCGCCTGGGAGCAGTACTTC.

V gene TRBV6-5 combines with J gene TRBJ1-3; D not resolved. Germline assignment: CDR1 MNHEY and CDR2 SVGAGI. Between the trimmed V and J ends, which lost 2 bases and 0 bases, there was a span of 11 bases. The CDR3 is 16 amino acids. The CDR3 bases are TGTGCCAGCAGTTACCAAAGGCCGATCTCTGGAAACACCATATATTTT. Its translation is CASSYQRPISGNTIYF.

In the case of this clonotype: Germline and junction disagree at one end, which may indicate a read error. The rearrangement links TRBV30 to TRBJ2-7, with 9 positions matching TRBD1. CDR3 length equals 15 residues. CDR1 is GTSNPN, CDR2 SVGIG, per germline (reference sequence). The chain's CDR3 is CAWRTSGTGTYEQHF. In DNA form, the CDR3 reads TGTGCCTGGAGGACATCCGGGACAGGGACCTACGAGCAGCACTTC.

The rearrangement joins TRBV7-9 to TRBJ1-1; unclear D gene. The V end was cut by 7 bases, the J end by 1 base, with 10 bases between. Germline assignment: CDR1 SEHNR and CDR2 FQNEAQ (reference sequence). The CDR3 contains 13 residues. Here the CDR3 reads CASTIQANTEAFF. CDR3 coding DNA: TGTGCCAGCACTATCCAGGCGAACACTGAAGCTTTCTTT.

This clonotype occurred a few times. The chain employs TRBV7-9 and TRBJ1-1; TRBD1 aligns across 7 bases. The length of the CDR3 is 16 residues. V shed 3 bases and J 3 bases; nucleotides not matched to a gene: 10. Germline lookup yields CDR1 SEHNR and CDR2 FQNEAQ (reference sequence). CDR3 region: CASSLAGTAQDTEAFF. Here the CDR3 DNA reads TGTGCCAGCAGCTTGGCCGGGACAGCTCAAGACACTGAAGCTTTCTTT.

This chain joins TRBV7-8 and TRBJ1-5; D uncertain. V was cut by 6 bases and J by 4 bases, with 10 bases left in between. The CDR3 contains 13 residues. CDR1 and CDR2 from the germline V gene are SGHVS and FQNEAQ. The chain's CDR3 is CASSQRLNQPQHF. The CDR3 region has the DNA TGTGCCAGCAGTCAGAGATTAAATCAGCCCCAGCATTTT.

A few counts support this clonotype. CDR3 loop: CASRQTSQYF. The CDR3 DNA reads TGTGCCAGCCGACAGACTTCGCAGTATTTT. The genes are TRBV5-8 and TRBJ2-3; TRBD1 might be the D (5 bases). The V gene lost 7 bases and the J gene lost 10 bases, with 10 bases spanning the gap. CDR1 is SGHTS and CDR2 is YDEGEE in the germline V gene. This CDR3 spans 10 amino acids.

This clonotype was recorded a few times. The V call is TRBV6-5, the J call TRBJ1-5; possible D gene TRBD1, 5 bases. The CDR3 is 14 amino acids. Germline V lookup: CDR1 MNHEY, CDR2 SVGAGI. V was trimmed by 0 bases and J by 5 bases, leaving 8 bases between them. CDR3 DNA: TGTGCCAGCAGTTACTCGCAGGGAGATCAGCCCCAGCATTTT. This translates into CASSYSQGDQPQHF.